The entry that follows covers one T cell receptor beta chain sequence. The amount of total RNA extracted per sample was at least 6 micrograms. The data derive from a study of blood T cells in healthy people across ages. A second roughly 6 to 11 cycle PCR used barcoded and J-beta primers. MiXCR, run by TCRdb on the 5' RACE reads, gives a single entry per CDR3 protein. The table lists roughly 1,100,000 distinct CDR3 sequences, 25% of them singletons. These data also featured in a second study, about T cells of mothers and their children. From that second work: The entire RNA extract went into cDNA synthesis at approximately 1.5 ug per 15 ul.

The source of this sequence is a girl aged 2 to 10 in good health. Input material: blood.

The chain's CDR3 is CASSQGPSGEQYF. In DNA form, the CDR3 reads TGTGCCAGCAGCCAGGGCCCCTCCGGCGAGCAGTACTTC. V and J are TRBV12-3 or TRBV12-4 and TRBJ2-5; a weak D match, TRBD1 (5 bases). The better agreement between TRBJ2-7 and the DNA end casts doubt on the J call. This CDR3 contains 13 residues.